The subject of this entry is one T cell receptor beta chain. Its antigen is currently unknown. There are 16 residues in the CDR3. Trimming took 2 bases from V and 2 from J, leaving 10 bases between them. Per the germline V gene, CDR1 is MNHEY and CDR2 is SMNVEV (reference sequence). The sample belongs to a study of identifying expanded T cells in peripheral blood. Broader study findings: Variance in clone template counts between approximately 2-week samples significantly increased with total template count across all healthy donors.

Profiling relied on immunoSEQ multiplex PCR, and the TCRdb table lists in-frame clones only, not all of them. Of approximately 85,000 clones detected, roughly 86% appear once; the ten largest clones hold more than 15%. During the collection period, no donor immune events like infections were recorded. The receptor's source is a person between 18 and 70 years old in good health. This chain joins TRBV27 and TRBJ2-6, with a tentative D call TRBD1 (5 bases). The sample taken for sequencing was blood. CDR3 in DNA: TGTGCCAGCAGTTTAATCTGGGGCCCTGGGGCCAACGTCCTGACTTTC. This codes for CASSLIWGPGANVLTF.